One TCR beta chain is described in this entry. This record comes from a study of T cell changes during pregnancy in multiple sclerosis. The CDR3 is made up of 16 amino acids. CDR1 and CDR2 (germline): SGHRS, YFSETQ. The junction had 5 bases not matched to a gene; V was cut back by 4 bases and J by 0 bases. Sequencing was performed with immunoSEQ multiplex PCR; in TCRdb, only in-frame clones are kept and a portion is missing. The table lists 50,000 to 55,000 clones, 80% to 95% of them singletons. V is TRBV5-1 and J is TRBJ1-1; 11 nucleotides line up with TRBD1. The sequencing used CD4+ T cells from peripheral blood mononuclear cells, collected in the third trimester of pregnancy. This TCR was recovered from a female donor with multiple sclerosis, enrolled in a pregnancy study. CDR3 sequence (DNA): TGCGCCAGCAGCATGGGACAGGGGGTCCTGAACACTGAAGCTTTCTTT. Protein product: CASSMGQGVLNTEAFF.